This T cell receptor beta chain was sequenced during a study of T cell responses to AZD1222 COVID-19 vaccine (dated by TCRdb to about 2021). With regard to the full study: AZD1222 recipients whose second dose came at about 4 weeks and those whose second dose came at about 12 weeks were combined into one group, since spike-specific TCR depth and breadth did not differ between the two schedules. TCR sequencing covered approximately 230 trial participants: some 210 given two doses of AZD1222 and about 26 given two doses of MenACWY control vaccine. Enrollment into the trials was organized by age into subgroups of 18-55, 56-69 and 70-plus years, and those subgroups contained roughly 140, 27 and 60 TCR-sequenced participants, respectively.

The CDR3 regions of human TCRbeta chains were analyzed by immunosequencing. Per the original workflow: TCRs in the repertoires were compared against a reference library of SARS-CoV-2-specific TCRs that had been generated with the MIRA antigen-specificity platform. Breadth was defined as the fraction of unique TCRs that were SARS-CoV-2-associated, and depth was defined as the fraction of total T cells that were SARS-CoV-2-associated. Each spike-specific TCR was assigned to its reactive spike region and to a CD4 or CD8 class using the MIRA data. Log10-transformed breadth and depth values were compared by one-way ANOVA with Sidak's multiple comparisons tests. Imported from immuneACCESS, the table was reduced by TCRdb to in-frame sequences with V and J called. These copies leave out some clones; in studies compared against another copy, an unresolved V gene accounts for under half, and the cause of the remainder is not known. V and J calls and clone size are copied from that table; D and trimming were computed from the DNA. The sample contains some 120,000 clones, over 85% of them found a single time. More than 2.5% of the sample goes to the ten largest clones.

For this chain, trimming is 0 bases at the V end and 0 bases at the J end, and the number of junction bases without a gene match is 1. The germline V gene encodes CDR1 LNHNV and CDR2 YYDKDF (reference sequence). From its cysteine to its phenylalanine, the CDR3 spans 15 amino acids. Solely the CDR3 DNA is kept, with 45 bases framed from the first base. Reading the label with the study, this specimen's time point is: baseline before first vaccination. Vaccinee samples came from UK trials COV001 and COV002, including a single-blind randomized controlled phase 2/3 trial of AZD1222 (ChAdOx1 nCoV-19) in healthy adults. For TCRbeta chain sequencing, PBMC samples were collected from trial participants at day 0 and at day 28 after the second dose. As to this clone: The antigen it binds to is not known. Base qualities were left out, and no much larger clone turns up one base away.

General findings and caveats noted by the study authors: Nearly half of unique spike-specific TCRs reportedly recognized epitopes outside regions mutated in the B.1.351 and B.1.1.7 variants. The 56-69-year group was small, and its depth increase did not reach significance, likely because of low power. Participants were mostly white British, with more females than males. The authors suggested clonal diversity may have been underestimated. Because no day 14 peak-response samples were available, repertoires were characterized only after the peak T cell response. Conclusions about previously exposed vaccinees are limited, since just five to seven AZD1222 recipients were seropositive for SARS-CoV-2 at baseline. After two AZD1222 doses, both the breadth and the depth of spike-specific TCRs were significantly higher than at day 0 and than in MenACWY recipients. The whole spike protein was spanned by vaccine-associated CD4 TCRs, and dominant responses were seen in regions 160-218 and 743-854.

This clonotype was obtained from an adult in good health. Sequenced here: peripheral blood, sampled on day 0 of AZD1222 vaccination. The chain links TRBV15 with TRBJ2-7; 8 nucleotides in the junction match TRBD1. The sequenced DNA is TGTGCCACCAGCAGAGAAGGGACAGGCTCCTACGAGCAGTACTTC. The resulting protein is CATSREGTGSYEQYF. With all but the CDR3 taken from the reference TRBV15 and TRBJ2-7 genes, the full variable domain is: DAMVIQNPRYQVTQFGKPVTLSCSQTLNHNVMYWYQQKSSQAPKLLFHYYDKDFNNEADTPDNFQSRRPNTSFCFLDIRSPGLGDTAMYLCATSREGTGSYEQYFGPGTRLTVT.